This T cell receptor (beta chain) appears in the sequencing data of a study of cytomegalovirus exposure and HLA in healthy donors. The donors were part of the validation cohort, which consisted of over a hundred subjects and was separate from the first cohort of several hundred subjects. General observations from the study: Researchers reported that three CMV-associated chains were confirmed in vitro as CMV antigen-specific.

Method: immunoSEQ multiplex PCR; TCRdb's copy keeps in-frame clones and lacks some. The sample yields 200,000 to 300,000 clones, about 92% seen once. As regards this clone: The antigen remains undetermined.

The CDR3 sequence is 15 residues long. CDR1 SGHAT and CDR2 FQNNGV come from the germline V gene. After removal of 1 base from V and 10 bases from J, the junction contained 10 bases not matched to a gene. The receptor comes from a woman aged 30 to 39 in good health and CMV-seronegative. Sequencing input: PBMCs. V and J are TRBV11-2 and TRBJ1-5, with 7 nucleotides matching TRBD1. The CDR3 DNA reads as TGTGCCAGCAGCTTAGGGGAGACAGGGAATGAACCCCAGCATTTT. This translates into CASSLGETGNEPQHF. The full variable domain, with the rest looked up from reference TRBV11-2 and TRBJ1-5, is EAGVAQSPRYKIIEKRQSVAFWCNPISGHATLYWYQQILGQGPKLLIQFQNNGVVDDSQLPKDRFSAERLKGVDSTLKIQPAKLEDSAVYLCASSLGETGNEPQHFGDGTRLSIL.